This TCR beta chain is from a study of control samples from healthy donors and cancer patients. With 0 bases clipped from V and 2 bases from J, the junction kept 1 base outside the gene matches. The CDR3 totals 14 residues. The germline CDR1 and CDR2 sequences are SNHLY and FYNNEI. Data came from immunoSEQ multiplex PCR; TCRdb stores just in-frame clones and leaves some out. The sample consists of under 65,000 clones, 75% to 95% of them appearing once. Specimen: PBMCs. This receptor was identified in a man aged 25-45 years with colorectal cancer. The chain couples TRBV2 to TRBJ2-7; TRBD1 matches at 7 bases. For the CDR3, the DNA is TGTGCCAGCAGTGAAGCAGGGACAGCCTACGAGCAGTACTTC. Its protein product is CASSEAGTAYEQYF.